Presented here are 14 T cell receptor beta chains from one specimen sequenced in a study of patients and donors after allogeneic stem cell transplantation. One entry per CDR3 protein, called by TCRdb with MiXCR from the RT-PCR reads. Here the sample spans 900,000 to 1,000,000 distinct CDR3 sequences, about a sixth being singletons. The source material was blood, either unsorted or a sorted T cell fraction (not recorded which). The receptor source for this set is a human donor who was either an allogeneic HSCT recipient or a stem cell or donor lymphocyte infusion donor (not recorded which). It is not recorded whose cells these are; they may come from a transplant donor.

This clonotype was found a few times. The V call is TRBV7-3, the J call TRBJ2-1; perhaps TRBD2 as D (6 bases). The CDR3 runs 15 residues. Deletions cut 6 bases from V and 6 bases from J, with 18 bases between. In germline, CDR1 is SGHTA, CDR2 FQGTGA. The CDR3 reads CASSQSPGVVNEQFF. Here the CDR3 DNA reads TGTGCCAGCAGTCAGTCTCCGGGGGTAGTCAATGAGCAGTTCTTC.

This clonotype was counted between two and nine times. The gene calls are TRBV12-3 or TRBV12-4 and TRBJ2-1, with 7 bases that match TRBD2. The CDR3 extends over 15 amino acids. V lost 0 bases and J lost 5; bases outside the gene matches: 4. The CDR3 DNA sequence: TGTGCCAGCAGTTTAGCAGCGGGGTTCAACAATGAGCAGTTCTTC. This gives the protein CASSLAAGFNNEQFF.

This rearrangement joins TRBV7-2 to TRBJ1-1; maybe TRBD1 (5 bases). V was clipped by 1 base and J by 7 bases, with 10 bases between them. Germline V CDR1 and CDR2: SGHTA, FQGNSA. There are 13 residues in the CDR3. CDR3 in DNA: TGTGCCAGCAGCTTAGATGGGGCTTTTGAAGCTTTCTTT. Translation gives CASSLDGAFEAFF.

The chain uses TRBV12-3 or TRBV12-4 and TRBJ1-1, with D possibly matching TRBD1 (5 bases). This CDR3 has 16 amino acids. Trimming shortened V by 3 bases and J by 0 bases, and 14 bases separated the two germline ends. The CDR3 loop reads CASSLRGRFMNTEAFF. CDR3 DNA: TGTGCCAGCAGTTTGAGGGGAAGATTTATGAACACTGAAGCTTTCTTT.

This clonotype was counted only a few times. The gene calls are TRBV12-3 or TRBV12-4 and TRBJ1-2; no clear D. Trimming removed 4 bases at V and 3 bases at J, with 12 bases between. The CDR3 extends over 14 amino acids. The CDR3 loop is CASSYPGSHYGYTF. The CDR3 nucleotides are TGTGCCAGCAGTTACCCCGGGAGCCACTATGGCTACACCTTC.

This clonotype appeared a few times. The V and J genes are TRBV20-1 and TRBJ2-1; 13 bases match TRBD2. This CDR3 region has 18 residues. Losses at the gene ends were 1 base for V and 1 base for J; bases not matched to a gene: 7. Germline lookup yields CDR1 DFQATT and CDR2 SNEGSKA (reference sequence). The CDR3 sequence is CSARAPRTSGSSYNEQFF. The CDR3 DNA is TGCAGTGCTAGAGCTCCCCGGACTAGCGGGAGTTCCTACAATGAGCAGTTCTTC.

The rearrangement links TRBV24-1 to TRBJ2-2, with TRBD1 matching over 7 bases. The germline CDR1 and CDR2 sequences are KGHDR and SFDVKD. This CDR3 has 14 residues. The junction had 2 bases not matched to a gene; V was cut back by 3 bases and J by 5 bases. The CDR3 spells CATSDLRGTGELFF. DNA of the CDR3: TGTGCCACCAGTGATCTCAGGGGGACCGGGGAGCTGTTTTTT.

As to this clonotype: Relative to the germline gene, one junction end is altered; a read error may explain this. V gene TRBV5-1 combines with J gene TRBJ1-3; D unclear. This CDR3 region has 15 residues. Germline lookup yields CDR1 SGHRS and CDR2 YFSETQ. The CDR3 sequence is CASRLEWSSGNTIYF. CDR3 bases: TGCGCCAGCAGGTTGGAGTGGAGCTCTGGAAACACCATATATTTT.

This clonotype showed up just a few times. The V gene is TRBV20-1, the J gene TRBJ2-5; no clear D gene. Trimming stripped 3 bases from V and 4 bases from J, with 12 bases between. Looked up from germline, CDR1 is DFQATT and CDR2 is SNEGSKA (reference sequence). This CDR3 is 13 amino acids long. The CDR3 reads CSARGEAGETQYF. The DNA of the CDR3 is TGCAGTGCTAGGGGTGAGGCTGGAGAGACCCAGTACTTC.

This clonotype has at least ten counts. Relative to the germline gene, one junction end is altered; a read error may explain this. The CDR3 sequence: CASSGQPNTEAFF. The CDR3 DNA reads TGCGCCAGCAGCGGACAACCGAACACTGAAGCTTTCTTT. The chain is built from TRBV2 and TRBJ1-1, with D perhaps matching TRBD1 (5 bases). This CDR3 contains 13 residues. Germline assignment: CDR1 SNHLY and CDR2 FYNNEI. The full variable domain, rest sourced from reference TRBV2 and TRBJ1-1, is EPEVTQTPSHQVTQMGQEVILRCVPISNHLYFYWYRQILGQKVEFLVSFYNNEISEKSEIFDDQFSVERPDGSNFTLKIRSTKLEDSAMYFCASSGQPNTEAFFGQGTRLTVV.

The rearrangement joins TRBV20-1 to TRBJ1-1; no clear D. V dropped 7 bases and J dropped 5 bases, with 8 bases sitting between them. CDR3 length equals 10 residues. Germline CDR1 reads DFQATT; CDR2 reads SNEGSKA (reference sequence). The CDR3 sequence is CSGLRTEAFF. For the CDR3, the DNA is TGCAGTGGCCTTAGGACTGAAGCTTTCTTT.

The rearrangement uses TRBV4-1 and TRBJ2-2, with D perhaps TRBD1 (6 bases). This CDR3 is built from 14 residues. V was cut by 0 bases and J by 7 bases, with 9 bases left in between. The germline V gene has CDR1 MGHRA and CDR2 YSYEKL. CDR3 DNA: TGCGCCAGCAGCCAAGAAGGGGGTTTCGGGGAGCTGTTTTTT. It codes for CASSQEGGFGELFF.

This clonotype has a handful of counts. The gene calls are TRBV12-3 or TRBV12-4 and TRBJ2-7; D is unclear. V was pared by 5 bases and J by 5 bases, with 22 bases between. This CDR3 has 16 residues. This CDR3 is CASSVSSSARANEQYF. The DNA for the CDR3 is TGTGCCAGCAGTGTATCCTCCTCAGCTAGGGCCAACGAGCAGTACTTC.

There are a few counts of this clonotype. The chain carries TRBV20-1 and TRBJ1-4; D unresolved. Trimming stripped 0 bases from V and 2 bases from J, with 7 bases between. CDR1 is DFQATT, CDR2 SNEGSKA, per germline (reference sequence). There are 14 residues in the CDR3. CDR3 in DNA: TGCAGTGCTAGAGATCGACGGACTAATGAAAAACTGTTTTTT. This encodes CSARDRRTNEKLFF.